The 11 T cell receptor beta chains presented below share a single source sample, sequenced in a study of OX40 agonist ivuxolimab in advanced cancers. Clones were sequenced by immunoSEQ multiplex PCR, and TCRdb holds only the in-frame ones, with some missing. The sample comprises 35,000 to 45,000 clones, approximately 86% of which are singletons, and roughly 18% rests with the top ten. Sequencing was performed on CD4+ or CD8+ T cells sorted from blood, taken in a trial of the OX40 agonist ivuxolimab. Receptors originate from an adult with an advanced solid tumor such as melanoma, head and neck, liver or kidney cancer.

The chain has TRBV19 and TRBJ1-1; no clear D. The CDR3 length is 14 residues. Trimming left V 1 base short and J 4 bases short, with 10 bases between. Germline assignment: CDR1 LNHDA and CDR2 SQIVND (reference sequence). Written as DNA, the CDR3 is TGTGCCAGTAGTATAGTAGAGGGTAGCACTGAAGCTTTCTTT. Protein: CASSIVEGSTEAFF.

The chain employs TRBV7-9 and TRBJ2-5, with a tentative D call TRBD1 (6 bases). This CDR3 comprises 14 residues. V gave up 6 bases and J gave up 5 bases, with 16 bases separating them. Germline V gene lookup returns CDR1 SEHNR and CDR2 FQNEAQ (reference sequence). CDR3 DNA sequence: TGTGCCAGCAGGACTCACAGGGAGTGGGAGACCCAGTACTTC. Encoded protein: CASRTHREWETQYF.

The chain carries TRBV7-3 and TRBJ2-1; D gene ambiguous. There are 16 residues in the CDR3. The germline V and J ends were trimmed by 7 bases and 4 bases, with 20 bases remaining between them. CDR1 and CDR2 (germline): SGHTA, FQGTGA. The CDR3 coding sequence is TGTGCCAGCACTTATCCCGTGGTAGCTTTTTACAATGAGCAGTTCTTC. It is translated as CASTYPVVAFYNEQFF. Full variable domain (outside the CDR3, taken from reference TRBV7-3 and TRBJ2-1): GAGVSQTPSNKVTEKGKYVELRCDPISGHTALYWYRQSLGQGPEFLIYFQGTGAADDSGLPNDRFFAVRPEGSVSTLKIQRTERGDSAVYLCASTYPVVAFYNEQFFGPGTRLTVL.

The J gene is TRBJ1-5, the V gene TRBV19; perhaps TRBD1 as D (5 bases). Germline CDR1 LNHDA, CDR2 SQIVND (reference sequence). V lost 4 bases and J 0 bases, leaving 19 bases between the germline ends. There are 18 residues in the CDR3. The CDR3 protein is CASSNPNDGGYSNQPQHF. The CDR3 nucleotides read TGTGCCAGTAGTAACCCCAATGACGGGGGTTATAGCAATCAGCCCCAGCATTTT.

The chain has TRBV4-3 and TRBJ1-2; D remains ambiguous. There are 14 residues in the CDR3. The V and J ends lost 0 bases and 4 bases respectively, with 9 bases between them. Germline V CDR1 and CDR2: LGHNA, YSLEER. CDR3 nucleotide sequence: TGCGCCAGCAGCCAAGATCGGTCAAGCTATGGCTACACCTTC. Its protein is CASSQDRSSYGYTF.

This clone is a singleton in its sample. J is TRBJ2-3 and V is TRBV18; no definite D call. Trimming cost V 3 bases and J 4 bases, with 11 bases left between them. This CDR3 comprises 14 residues. Germline-derived CDR1 and CDR2 are KGHSH and LQKENI. CDR3 sequence: CASSPPRSPDTQYF. CDR3 DNA: TGTGCCAGCTCACCCCCCAGGTCCCCAGATACGCAGTATTTT.

The J gene is TRBJ2-2, the V gene TRBV28; D might be TRBD1 or TRBD2, each matching 5 bases. V gave up 1 base and J gave up 3 bases, with 15 bases separating them. CDR3 length: 17 amino acids. CDR1 MDHEN and CDR2 SYDVKM come from the germline V gene. The CDR3 is CASSLSEGIVHTGELFF. Written as DNA, the CDR3 is TGTGCCAGCAGTTTATCTGAGGGGATCGTACACACCGGGGAGCTGTTTTTT.

This chain links TRBV11-3 with TRBJ2-1, with TRBD1 matching 9 bases. From germline, CDR1 is SGHNT and CDR2 YENEEA. This CDR3 spans 15 amino acids. Trimming removed 5 bases from V and 10 bases from J; junction bases left unmatched: 12. DNA of the CDR3: TGTGCCAGCAGCCCATCGGGGACAGGGCTCTACGAGCAGTTCTTC. Protein: CASSPSGTGLYEQFF.

This chain joins TRBV18 and TRBJ1-5; 8 bases align to TRBD1. The CDR3 consists of 14 residues. CDR1 and CDR2 from the germline V gene are KGHSH and LQKENI. V lost 3 bases and J lost 6; bases outside the gene matches: 4. The CDR3 here is CASSPTGGSQPQHF. CDR3 sequence (DNA): TGTGCCAGCTCACCTACAGGGGGGAGTCAGCCCCAGCATTTT. Full variable domain (remainder filled in from reference TRBV18 and TRBJ1-5): NAGVMQNPRHLVRRRGQEARLRCSPMKGHSHVYWYRQLPEEGLKFMVYLQKENIIDESGMPKERFSAEFPKEGPSILRIQQVVRGDSAAYFCASSPTGGSQPQHFGDGTRLSIL.

The CDR3 nucleotides are TGTGCCAGCAGCGTAGGGGGAATAGACGAAAAACTGTTTTTT. Translating it yields CASSVGGIDEKLFF. This chain connects TRBV9 to TRBJ1-4; D remains unclear. CDR1 and CDR2 from the germline V gene are SGDLS and YYNGEE. The length of the CDR3 is 14 residues. V shed 0 bases and J shed 8 bases, with 11 bases lying between them.

V and J are TRBV7-9 and TRBJ2-3; the D is unclear. This CDR3 is 13 amino acids long. V lost 4 bases to trimming and J lost 4 bases, with 9 bases between them. Germline CDR1 reads SEHNR; CDR2 reads FQNEAQ (reference sequence). The CDR3 is CASSSPGSDTQYF. In DNA, the CDR3 is TGTGCCAGCAGCTCTCCTGGGTCAGATACGCAGTATTTT.